A single sample is the source of the 8 T cell receptor beta chains below, sequenced in a study of response to subunit inactivated influenza vaccine. TCRdb re-analysed the RT-PCR reads in MiXCR, keeping a single row per CDR3 protein. This sample has around 150,000 distinct CDR3 sequences, with roughly 11% found just once. This sample comprised non-naive T cells sorted from PBMCs, obtained more than 35 days after vaccination. The receptors shown here come from a man between 45 and 60 years old who received an inactivated influenza vaccine.

This chain links TRBV4-1 with TRBJ2-1; 16 nucleotides line up with TRBD2. The J segment lost 4 bases and the V segment lost 2 bases, leaving 17 bases of the junction unmatched. The V gene's germline CDR1 is MGHRA and CDR2 YSYEKL. The CDR3 extends over 22 amino acids. CDR3 sequence (DNA): TGCGCCAGCAGCCAAATAGCAGGGCCCGGGACTAGCGGGAGGGTCGGTTACAATGAGCAGTTCTTC. It is translated as CASSQIAGPGTSGRVGYNEQFF.

This clonotype was observed a few times. The V and J genes are TRBV7-2 and TRBJ2-2; TRBD2 agrees at 8 bases. CDR3 length: 15 amino acids. V lost 7 bases and J lost 0; bases outside the gene matches: 4. The germline CDR1 and CDR2 sequences are SGHTA and FQGNSA. CDR3 DNA: TGTGCCAGCACCTTTAGCGGGACGAACACCGGGGAGCTGTTTTTT. Its translation: CASTFSGTNTGELFF.

This clonotype occurred a few times. This chain uses TRBV20-1 with TRBJ1-1; 7 bases align to TRBD1. There are 16 residues in the CDR3. CDR1 and CDR2 from the germline V gene are DFQATT and SNEGSKA (reference sequence). Germline trimming cut 0 bases from V and 2 bases from J; bases unmatched to any gene: 9. CDR3 loop: CSARDVPDRVNTEAFF. CDR3 in DNA: TGCAGTGCTAGAGATGTCCCCGACAGGGTCAACACTGAAGCTTTCTTT.

The gene calls are TRBV11-3 and TRBJ2-3, with TRBD2 matching over 11 bases. The CDR3 is 16 amino acids. Germline V gives CDR1 SGHNT, CDR2 YENEEA. V shed 5 bases and J 1 base; nucleotides not matched to a gene: 5. The CDR3 here is CASSHGGLAGTDTQYF. CDR3 nucleotide sequence: TGTGCCAGCAGCCACGGGGGACTAGCGGGCACAGATACGCAGTATTTT. The whole variable domain, remainder taken from reference TRBV11-3 and TRBJ2-3, is EAGVVQSPRYKIIEKKQPVAFWCNPISGHNTLYWYLQNLGQGPELLIRYENEEAVDDSQLPKDRFSAERLKGVDSTLKIQPAELGDSAVYLCASSHGGLAGTDTQYFGPGTRLTVL.

V usage is TRBV6-1 and J usage is TRBJ1-5; D not certain. With 3 bases removed from V and 9 bases from J, the gap between germline ends came to 12 bases. CDR1 and CDR2 from the germline V gene are MNHNS and SASEGT. The CDR3 has 13 amino acids. As DNA, the CDR3 is TGTGCCAGCAGTGACGCTCGGGGAGGGCCCCAGCATTTT. Its protein product is CASSDARGGPQHF.

The CDR3 nucleotides read TGCAGTGCTACCGACCAGGGTTCCCCCAAAAACATTCAGTACTTC. Translation gives CSATDQGSPKNIQYF. The rearrangement joins TRBV20-1 to TRBJ2-4; tentative D call: TRBD1 (5 bases). This CDR3 spans 15 amino acids. V was pared by 4 bases and J by 2 bases, with 15 bases between. Germline V lookup: CDR1 DFQATT, CDR2 SNEGSKA (reference sequence).

The genes are TRBV6-5 and TRBJ2-7; 13 bases are shared with TRBD2. Germline V gives CDR1 MNHEY, CDR2 SVGAGI. CDR3 size: 20 residues. J was trimmed by 1 base and V by 6 bases; bases with no gene match: 18. The CDR3 sequence is CASSYRPGLAGAGVSYEQYF. The CDR3 DNA sequence: TGTGCCAGCAGCTACAGGCCAGGACTAGCGGGAGCGGGCGTTTCCTACGAGCAGTACTTC.

This clonotype was seen at least ten times. This chain joins TRBV12-3 or TRBV12-4 and TRBJ1-4; D remains ambiguous. The CDR3 is 14 residues long. V shed 5 bases and J shed 8 bases, with 15 bases lying between them. In nucleotides, the CDR3 is TGTGCCAGCAGTCTCGAAGTCTCGGGGGAAAAACTGTTTTTT. It codes for CASSLEVSGEKLFF.